Below are 3 T cell receptor beta chains sequenced from a single sample in a study of naive and memory T cell subsets. Ligated cDNA underwent four rounds of PCR with nested alpha and beta constant region primers and SP2. TCRdb ran MiXCR on the 5' RACE reads and lists one entry per CDR3 protein. The profile covers about 48,000 distinct CDR3 sequences, with roughly 4.7% appearing a single time and around 0.8% taken by the ten largest. TCR cDNA received a 3' ligated oligonucleotide that carried a UMI. The receptors were gathered from a female donor in good health.

This clonotype was detected many times. The chain has TRBV6-6 and TRBJ2-5, with D perhaps TRBD1 (5 bases). V was cut by 4 bases and J by 0 bases, with 18 bases left in between. CDR3 length: 17 amino acids. CDR1 is MNHNY, CDR2 SVGAGI, per germline (reference sequence). Here the CDR3 reads CASSSSSGRAYQETQYF. In DNA form, the CDR3 reads TGTGCCAGCAGTTCCTCCTCCGGCAGGGCGTACCAAGAGACCCAGTACTTC.

This clonotype was observed at least ten times. The V gene is TRBV7-2, the J gene TRBJ2-2, with TRBD2 matching over 8 bases. The CDR3 length is 16 residues. V shed 2 bases and J 3 bases; nucleotides not matched to a gene: 5. Germline CDR1 is SGHTA and CDR2 is FQGNSA. CDR3 amino acids: CASSLTAGGYTGELFF. Here the CDR3 DNA reads TGTGCCAGCAGCTTAACGGCGGGAGGTTACACCGGGGAGCTGTTTTTT.

This clonotype has a count of ten or more. The rearrangement uses TRBV28 and TRBJ2-1; no clear D gene. There are 14 residues in the CDR3. V dropped 2 bases and J dropped 4 bases, with 9 bases sitting between them. CDR1 and CDR2 from the germline V gene are MDHEN and SYDVKM. CDR3 bases: TGTGCCAGCAGTTTAGGGCCGAATTACAATGAGCAGTTCTTC. This encodes CASSLGPNYNEQFF. The variable domain in full, with the rest retrieved from reference TRBV28 and TRBJ2-1, is DVKVTQSSRYLVKRTGEKVFLECVQDMDHENMFWYRQDPGLGLRLIYFSYDVKMKEKGDIPEGYSVSREKKERFSLILESASTNQTSMYLCASSLGPNYNEQFFGPGTRLTVL.